This TCR beta chain was recovered during a study of T-cell reconstitution after alpha-beta-depleted transplantation in children. It was with unique molecular identifiers that the TCRbeta library was prepared. TCRdb ran MiXCR on the PCR reads and lists one entry per CDR3 protein. The sample shows over 400,000 distinct CDR3 sequences, under 15% of them seen only once. Germline lookup yields CDR1 DFQATT and CDR2 SNEGSKA (reference sequence). There are 16 residues in the CDR3. Trimming took off 6 bases at V and 3 bases at J, with 21 bases between the two ends. The sample holds a few counts of this clonotype.

The source material was PBMCs from the stem cell graft donor, sampled from the stem cell graft. The chain combines TRBV20-1 with TRBJ1-5; D unclear. The TCR was taken from a human donor who donated a stem cell graft to a child with combined immunodeficiency. CDR3 sequence reads: CSARDEGRGINQPQHF. CDR3 coding DNA: TGCAGTGCCCGGGATGAGGGCCGAGGGATCAATCAGCCCCAGCATTTT.